Listed below are T cell receptor beta chains from one sample, sequenced in a study of resident and recirculating memory T cells in vitiligo. The assay was immunoSEQ multiplex PCR, and TCRdb's table has in-frame clones only and misses some. The sample lists around 78,000 clones; around 90% were seen once. Sequenced sample: blood. Every receptor here comes from a male donor with vitiligo. Both conserved end residues are part of each CDR3. D genes are given only for firm matches. Part of the rows lack a size; the others show once, few, many or a class for expanded clones.

abundance,d_gene,v_gene,j_gene,CDR3aa
.,TRBD1,TRBV2,TRBJ1-1,CASSADRGSEAFF
.,.,TRBV7-9,TRBJ2-2,CASSSLSGFTGELFF
.,TRBD2,TRBV25-1,TRBJ2-2,CASSFGGGRAGELFF
.,.,TRBV10-3,TRBJ1-4,CAISDPPTQNEKLFF
.,TRBD2,TRBV30,TRBJ2-1,CAYHSGRAYEQFF
.,.,TRBV5-1,TRBJ2-6,CASSLGSGTGANVLTF
.,.,TRBV5-1,TRBJ1-1,CASSLGLRGMNTEAFF
.,TRBD1,TRBV19,TRBJ2-4,CASSEDRVDKNIQYF
.,.,TRBV2,TRBJ2-1,CASSSGLGGEQFF
.,TRBD1,TRBV6-6,TRBJ1-5,CASSYYRQGNQPQHF
.,.,TRBV30,TRBJ2-7,CAWGRGGVQYF
once,.,TRBV5-6,TRBJ2-7,CASSSDGTSISYEQYF
.,TRBD1,TRBV28,TRBJ2-7,CASSFIPSGTGGYEQYF
once,.,TRBV6-5,TRBJ1-1,CASSSGGENTEAFF
.,TRBD2,TRBV27,TRBJ2-7,CASSSSSGIYEQYF
.,TRBD2,TRBV28,TRBJ2-1,CASSLGLAGYYNEQFF
.,TRBD2,TRBV6-1,TRBJ2-5,CASSVSGRVEETQYF
.,TRBD2,TRBV7-8,TRBJ2-5,CASSLIRLAGGRETQYF
.,.,TRBV2,TRBJ2-2,CASKGRYTGELFF
once,.,TRBV28,TRBJ1-4,CASRPAAAVDEKLFF
.,.,TRBV13,TRBJ1-1,CASSFSGGENTEAFF
.,TRBD1,TRBV10-3,TRBJ2-7,CAITPTGIHEQYF
once,.,TRBV7-3,TRBJ2-7,CASSLTRGGEQYF
.,.,TRBV9,TRBJ1-3,CASSVEGPGFGNTIYF